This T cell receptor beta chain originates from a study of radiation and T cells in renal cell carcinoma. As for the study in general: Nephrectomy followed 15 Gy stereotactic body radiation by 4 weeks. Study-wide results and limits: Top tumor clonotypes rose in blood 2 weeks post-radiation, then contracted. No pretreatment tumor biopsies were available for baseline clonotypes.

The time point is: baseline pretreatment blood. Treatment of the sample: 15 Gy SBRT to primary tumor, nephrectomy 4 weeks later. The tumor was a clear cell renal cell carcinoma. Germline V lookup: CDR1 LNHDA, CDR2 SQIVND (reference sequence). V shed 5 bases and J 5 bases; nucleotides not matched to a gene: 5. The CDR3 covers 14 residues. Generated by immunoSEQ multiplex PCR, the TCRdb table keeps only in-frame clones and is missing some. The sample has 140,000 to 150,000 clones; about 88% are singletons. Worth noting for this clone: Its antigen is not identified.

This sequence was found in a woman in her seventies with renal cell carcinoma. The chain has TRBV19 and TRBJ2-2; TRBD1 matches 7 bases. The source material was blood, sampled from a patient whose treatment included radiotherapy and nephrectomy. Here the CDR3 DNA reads TGTGCCAGTAGTTCCACAGGGGAGACCGGGGAGCTGTTTTTT. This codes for CASSSTGETGELFF.